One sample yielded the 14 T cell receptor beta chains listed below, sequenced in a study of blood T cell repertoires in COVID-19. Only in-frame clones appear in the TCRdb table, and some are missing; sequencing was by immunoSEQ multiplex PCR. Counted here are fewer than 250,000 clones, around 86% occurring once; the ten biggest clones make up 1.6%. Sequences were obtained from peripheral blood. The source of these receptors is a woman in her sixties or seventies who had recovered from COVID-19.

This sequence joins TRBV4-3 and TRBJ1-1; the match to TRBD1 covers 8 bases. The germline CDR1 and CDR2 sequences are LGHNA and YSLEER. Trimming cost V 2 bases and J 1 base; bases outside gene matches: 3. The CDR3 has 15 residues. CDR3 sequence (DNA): TGCGCCAGCAGCCAATCCGGGACAGGGAACACTGAAGCTTTCTTT. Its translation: CASSQSGTGNTEAFF.

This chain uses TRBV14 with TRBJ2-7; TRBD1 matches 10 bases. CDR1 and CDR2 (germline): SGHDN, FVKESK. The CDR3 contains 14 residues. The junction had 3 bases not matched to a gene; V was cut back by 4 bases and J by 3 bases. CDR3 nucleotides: TGTGCCAGCAGCCTCAGGACAGGGGGCTACGAGCAGTACTTC. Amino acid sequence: CASSLRTGGYEQYF.

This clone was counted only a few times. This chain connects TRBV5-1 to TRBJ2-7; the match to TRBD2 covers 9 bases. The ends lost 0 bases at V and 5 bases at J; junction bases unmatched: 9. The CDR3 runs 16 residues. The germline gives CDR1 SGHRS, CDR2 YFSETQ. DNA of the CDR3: TGCGCCAGCAGCTTGGTTGCGGGGGGGCCGGCCGACGAGCAGTACTTC. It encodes CASSLVAGGPADEQYF.

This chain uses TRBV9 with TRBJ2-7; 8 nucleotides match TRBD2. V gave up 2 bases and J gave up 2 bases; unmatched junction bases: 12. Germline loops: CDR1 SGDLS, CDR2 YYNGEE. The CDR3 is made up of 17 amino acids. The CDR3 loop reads CASSVGRGGIPPYEQYF. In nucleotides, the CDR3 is TGTGCCAGCAGCGTCGGACGGGGGGGGATCCCTCCCTACGAGCAGTACTTC.

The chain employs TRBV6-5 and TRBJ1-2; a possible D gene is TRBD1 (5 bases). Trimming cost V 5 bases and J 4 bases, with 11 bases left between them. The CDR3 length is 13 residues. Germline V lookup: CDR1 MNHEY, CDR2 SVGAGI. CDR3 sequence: CASSRDWTYGYTF. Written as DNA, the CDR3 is TGTGCCAGCAGTCGGGACTGGACCTATGGCTACACCTTC.

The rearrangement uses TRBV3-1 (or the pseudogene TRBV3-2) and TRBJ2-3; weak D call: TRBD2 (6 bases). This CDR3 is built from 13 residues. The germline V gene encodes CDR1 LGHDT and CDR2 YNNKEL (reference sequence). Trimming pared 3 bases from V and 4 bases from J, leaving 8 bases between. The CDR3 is CASSQGEADTQYF. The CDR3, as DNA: TGTGCCAGCAGCCAGGGGGAGGCAGATACGCAGTATTTT.

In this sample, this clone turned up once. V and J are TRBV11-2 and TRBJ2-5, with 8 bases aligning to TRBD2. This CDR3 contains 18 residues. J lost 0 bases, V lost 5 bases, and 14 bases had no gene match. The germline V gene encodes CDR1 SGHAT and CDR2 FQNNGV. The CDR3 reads CASSPNLRLAGYQETQYF. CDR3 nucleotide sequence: TGTGCCAGCAGCCCCAACCTCCGGCTAGCGGGTTACCAAGAGACCCAGTACTTC.

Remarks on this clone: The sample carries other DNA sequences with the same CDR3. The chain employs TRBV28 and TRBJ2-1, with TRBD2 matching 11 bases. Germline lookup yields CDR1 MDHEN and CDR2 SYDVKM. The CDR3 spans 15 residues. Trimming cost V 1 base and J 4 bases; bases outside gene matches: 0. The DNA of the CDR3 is TGTGCCAGCAGTTTATTAGCGGGGGGGTACAATGAGCAGTTCTTC. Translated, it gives CASSLLAGGYNEQFF. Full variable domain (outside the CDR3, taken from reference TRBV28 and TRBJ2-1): DVKVTQSSRYLVKRTGEKVFLECVQDMDHENMFWYRQDPGLGLRLIYFSYDVKMKEKGDIPEGYSVSREKKERFSLILESASTNQTSMYLCASSLLAGGYNEQFFGPGTRLTVL.

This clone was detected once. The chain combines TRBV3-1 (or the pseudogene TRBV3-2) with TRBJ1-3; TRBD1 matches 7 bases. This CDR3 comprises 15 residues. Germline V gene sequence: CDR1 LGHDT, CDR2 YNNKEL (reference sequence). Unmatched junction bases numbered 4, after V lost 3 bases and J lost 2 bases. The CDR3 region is CASSHNRGTGNTIYF. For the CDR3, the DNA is TGTGCCAGCAGCCATAACAGGGGAACTGGAAACACCATATATTTT.

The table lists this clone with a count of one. Written as DNA, the CDR3 is TGCGCCAGCAGCTTGGTAGGGGATCAGCCCCAGCATTTT. This translates into CASSLVGDQPQHF. The chain employs TRBV5-1 and TRBJ1-5, with D possibly TRBD1 on 5 matching bases. In germline, CDR1 is SGHRS, CDR2 YFSETQ. This CDR3 spans 13 amino acids. V lost 0 bases, J lost 5 bases, and 6 bases lay in between. Drawing the rest from reference TRBV5-1 and TRBJ1-5, the complete variable domain is KAGVTQTPRYLIKTRGQQVTLSCSPISGHRSVSWYQQTPGQGLQFLFEYFSETQRNKGNFPGRFSGRQFSNSRSEMNVSTLELGDSALYLCASSLVGDQPQHFGDGTRLSIL.

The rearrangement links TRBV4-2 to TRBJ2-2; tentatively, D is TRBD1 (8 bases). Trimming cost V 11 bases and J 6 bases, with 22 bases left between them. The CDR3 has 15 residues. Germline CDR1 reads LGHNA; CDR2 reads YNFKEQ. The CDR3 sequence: CAGGDRSSGAGELFF. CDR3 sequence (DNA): TGTGCCGGGGGGGACAGGTCTTCCGGGGCCGGGGAGCTGTTTTTT.

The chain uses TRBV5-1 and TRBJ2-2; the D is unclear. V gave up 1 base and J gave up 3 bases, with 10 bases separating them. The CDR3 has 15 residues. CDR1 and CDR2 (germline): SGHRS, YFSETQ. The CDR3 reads CASSLSGSDTGELFF. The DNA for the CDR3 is TGCGCCAGCAGCTTGTCGGGTTCCGACACCGGGGAGCTGTTTTTT.

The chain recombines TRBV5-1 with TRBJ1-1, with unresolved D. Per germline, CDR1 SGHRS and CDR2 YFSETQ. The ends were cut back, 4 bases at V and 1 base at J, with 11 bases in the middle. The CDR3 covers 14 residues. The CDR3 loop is CASSAGPGNTEAFF. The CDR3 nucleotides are TGCGCCAGCAGCGCGGGCCCGGGGAACACTGAAGCTTTCTTT.

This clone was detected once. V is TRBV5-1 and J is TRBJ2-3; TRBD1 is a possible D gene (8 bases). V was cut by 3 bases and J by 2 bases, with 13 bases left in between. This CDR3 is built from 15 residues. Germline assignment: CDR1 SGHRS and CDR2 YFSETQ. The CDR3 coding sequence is TGCGCCAGCAGCTGGGAGGGACAGGACACAGATACGCAGTATTTT. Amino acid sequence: CASSWEGQDTDTQYF.